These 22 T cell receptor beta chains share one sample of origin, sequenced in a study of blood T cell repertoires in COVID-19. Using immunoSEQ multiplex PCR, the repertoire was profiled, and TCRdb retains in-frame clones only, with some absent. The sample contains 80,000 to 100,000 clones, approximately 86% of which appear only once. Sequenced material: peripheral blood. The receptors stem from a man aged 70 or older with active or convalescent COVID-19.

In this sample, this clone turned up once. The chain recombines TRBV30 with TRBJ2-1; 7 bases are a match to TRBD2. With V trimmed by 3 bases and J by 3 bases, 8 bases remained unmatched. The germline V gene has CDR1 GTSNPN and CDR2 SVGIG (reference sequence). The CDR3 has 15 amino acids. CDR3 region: CAWRTGTTLYNEQFF. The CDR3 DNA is TGTGCCTGGAGGACCGGGACTACGCTCTACAATGAGCAGTTCTTC. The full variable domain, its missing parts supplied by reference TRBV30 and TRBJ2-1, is SQTIHQWPATLVQPVGSPLSLECTVEGTSNPNLYWYRQAAGRGLQLLFYSVGIGQISSEVPQNLSASRPQDRQFILSSKKLLLSDSGFYLCAWRTGTTLYNEQFFGPGTRLTVL.

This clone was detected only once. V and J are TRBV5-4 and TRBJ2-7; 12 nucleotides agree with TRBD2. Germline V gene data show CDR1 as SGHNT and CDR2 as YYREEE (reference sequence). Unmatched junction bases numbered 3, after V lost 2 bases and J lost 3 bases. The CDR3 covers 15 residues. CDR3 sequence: CASSFTSGGIYEQYF. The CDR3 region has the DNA TGTGCCAGCAGCTTCACTAGCGGGGGGATCTACGAGCAGTACTTC.

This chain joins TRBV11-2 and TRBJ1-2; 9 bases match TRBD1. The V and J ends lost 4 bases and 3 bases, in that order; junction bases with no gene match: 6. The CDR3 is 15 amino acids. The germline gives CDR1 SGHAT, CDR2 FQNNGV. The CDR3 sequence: CASSSRDRVDYGYTF. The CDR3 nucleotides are TGTGCCAGCAGCTCTCGGGACAGGGTGGACTATGGCTACACCTTC. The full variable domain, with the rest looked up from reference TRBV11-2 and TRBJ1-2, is EAGVAQSPRYKIIEKRQSVAFWCNPISGHATLYWYQQILGQGPKLLIQFQNNGVVDDSQLPKDRFSAERLKGVDSTLKIQPAKLEDSAVYLCASSSRDRVDYGYTFGSGTRLTVV.

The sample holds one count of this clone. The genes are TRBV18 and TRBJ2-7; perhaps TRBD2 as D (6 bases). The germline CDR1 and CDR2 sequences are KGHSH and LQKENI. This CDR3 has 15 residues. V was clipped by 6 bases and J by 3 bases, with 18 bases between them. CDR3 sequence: CASSPGLSGNYEQYF. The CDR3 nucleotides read TGTGCCAGCTCTCCGGGACTCTCGGGAAACTACGAGCAGTACTTC.

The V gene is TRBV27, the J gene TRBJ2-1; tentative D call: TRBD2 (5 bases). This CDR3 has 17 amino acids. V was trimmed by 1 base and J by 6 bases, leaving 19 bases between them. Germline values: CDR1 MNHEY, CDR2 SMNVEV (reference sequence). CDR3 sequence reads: CASSLLGWLDEGNEQFF. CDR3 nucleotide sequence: TGTGCCAGCAGTTTATTAGGATGGCTAGACGAGGGCAATGAGCAGTTCTTC.

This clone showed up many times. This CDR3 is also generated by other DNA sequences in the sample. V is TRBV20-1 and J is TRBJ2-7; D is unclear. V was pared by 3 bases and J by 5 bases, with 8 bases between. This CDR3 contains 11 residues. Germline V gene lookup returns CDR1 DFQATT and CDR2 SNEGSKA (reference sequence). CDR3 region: CSASSGHEQYF. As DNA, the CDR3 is TGCAGTGCTAGTTCGGGTCACGAGCAGTACTTC.

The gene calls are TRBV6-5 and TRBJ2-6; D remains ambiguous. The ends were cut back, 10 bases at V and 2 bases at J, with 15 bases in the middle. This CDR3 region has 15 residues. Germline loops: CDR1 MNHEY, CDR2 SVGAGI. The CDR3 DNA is TGTGCCACCCGGAGCGAAGAGGCTGGGGCCAACGTCCTGACTTTC. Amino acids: CATRSEEAGANVLTF.

The CDR3 region is CASSPSYEQYF. The CDR3 region has the DNA TGTGCCAGCAGCCCGTCCTACGAGCAGTACTTC. This chain joins TRBV11-2 and TRBJ2-7; D is undetermined. This CDR3 region has 11 residues. Trimming pared 5 bases from V and 1 base from J, leaving 3 bases between. The germline gives CDR1 SGHAT, CDR2 FQNNGV.

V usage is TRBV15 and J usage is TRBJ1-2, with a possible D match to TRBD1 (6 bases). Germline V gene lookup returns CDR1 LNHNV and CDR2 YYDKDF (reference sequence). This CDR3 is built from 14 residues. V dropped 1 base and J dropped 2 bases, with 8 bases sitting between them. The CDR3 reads CATSRGGRNYGYTF. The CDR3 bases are TGTGCCACCAGCAGAGGGGGGCGGAACTATGGCTACACCTTC.

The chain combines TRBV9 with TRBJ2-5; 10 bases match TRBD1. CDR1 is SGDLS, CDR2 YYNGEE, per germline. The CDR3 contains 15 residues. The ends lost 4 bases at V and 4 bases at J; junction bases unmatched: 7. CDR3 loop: CASSLGQGGLETQYF. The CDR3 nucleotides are TGTGCCAGCAGCCTCGGACAGGGGGGGCTAGAGACCCAGTACTTC.

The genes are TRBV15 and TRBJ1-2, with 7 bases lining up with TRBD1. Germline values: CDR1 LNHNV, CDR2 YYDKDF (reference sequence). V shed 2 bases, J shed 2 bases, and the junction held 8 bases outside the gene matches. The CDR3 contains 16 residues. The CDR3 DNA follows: TGTGCCACCAGCAGACGTACAGGGGCGCTAAACTATGGCTACACCTTC. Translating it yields CATSRRTGALNYGYTF.

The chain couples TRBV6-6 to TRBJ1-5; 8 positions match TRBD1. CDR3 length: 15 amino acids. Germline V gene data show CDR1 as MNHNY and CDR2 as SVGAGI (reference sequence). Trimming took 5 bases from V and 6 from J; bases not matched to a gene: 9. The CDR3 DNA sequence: TGTGCCAGCAGTCAGTTAGGGGACAGGATTCAGCCCCAGCATTTT. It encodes CASSQLGDRIQPQHF.

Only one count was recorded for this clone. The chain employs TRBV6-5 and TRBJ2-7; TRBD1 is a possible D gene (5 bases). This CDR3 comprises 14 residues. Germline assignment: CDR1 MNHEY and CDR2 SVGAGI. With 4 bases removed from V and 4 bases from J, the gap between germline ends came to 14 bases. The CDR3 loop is CASSSQGWGYEQYF. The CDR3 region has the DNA TGTGCCAGCAGTTCGCAGGGCTGGGGATACGAGCAGTACTTC.

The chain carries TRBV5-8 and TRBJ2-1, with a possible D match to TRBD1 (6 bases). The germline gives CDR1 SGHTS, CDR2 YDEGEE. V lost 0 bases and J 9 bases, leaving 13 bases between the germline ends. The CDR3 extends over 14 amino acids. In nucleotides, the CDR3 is TGTGCCAGCAGCTTGGCAGGGGAACGGTTTGAGCAGTTCTTC. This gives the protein CASSLAGERFEQFF.

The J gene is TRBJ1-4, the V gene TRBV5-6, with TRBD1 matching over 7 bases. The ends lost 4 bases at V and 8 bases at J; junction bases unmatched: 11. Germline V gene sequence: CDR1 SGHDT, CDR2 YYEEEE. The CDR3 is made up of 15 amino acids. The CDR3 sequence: CASSALTGVGEKLFF. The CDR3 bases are TGTGCCAGCAGCGCCCTTACAGGGGTGGGCGAAAAACTGTTTTTT.

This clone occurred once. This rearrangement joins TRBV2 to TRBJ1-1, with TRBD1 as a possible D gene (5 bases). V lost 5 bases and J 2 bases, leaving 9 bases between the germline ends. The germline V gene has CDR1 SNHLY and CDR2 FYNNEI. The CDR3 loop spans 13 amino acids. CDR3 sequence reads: CASSSDSNTEAFF. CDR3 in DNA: TGTGCCAGCAGTTCTGACAGTAACACTGAAGCTTTCTTT.

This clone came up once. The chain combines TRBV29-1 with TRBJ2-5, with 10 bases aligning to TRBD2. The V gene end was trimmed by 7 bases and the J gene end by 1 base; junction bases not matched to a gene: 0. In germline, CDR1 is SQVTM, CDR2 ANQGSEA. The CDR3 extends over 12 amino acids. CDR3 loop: CSGTSGQETQYF. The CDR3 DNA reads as TGCAGCGGGACTAGCGGCCAAGAGACCCAGTACTTC.

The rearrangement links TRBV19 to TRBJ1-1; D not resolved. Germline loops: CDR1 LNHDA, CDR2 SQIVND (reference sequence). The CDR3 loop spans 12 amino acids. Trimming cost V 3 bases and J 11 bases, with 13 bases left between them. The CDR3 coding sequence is TGTGCCAGTAGTATCCCACGATCGGGGGCTTTCTTT. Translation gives CASSIPRSGAFF.

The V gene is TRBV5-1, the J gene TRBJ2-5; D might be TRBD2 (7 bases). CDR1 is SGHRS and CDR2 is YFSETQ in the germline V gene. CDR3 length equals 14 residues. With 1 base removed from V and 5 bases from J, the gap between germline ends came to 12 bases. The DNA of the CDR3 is TGCGCCAGCAGCTTGAACGGGGGGCCCGAGACCCAGTACTTC. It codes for CASSLNGGPETQYF. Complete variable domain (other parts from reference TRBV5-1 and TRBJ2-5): KAGVTQTPRYLIKTRGQQVTLSCSPISGHRSVSWYQQTPGQGLQFLFEYFSETQRNKGNFPGRFSGRQFSNSRSEMNVSTLELGDSALYLCASSLNGGPETQYFGPGTRLLVL.

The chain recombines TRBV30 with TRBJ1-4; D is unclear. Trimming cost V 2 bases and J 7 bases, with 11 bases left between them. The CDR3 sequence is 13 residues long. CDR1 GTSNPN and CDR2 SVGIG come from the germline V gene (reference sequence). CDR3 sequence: CAWSLARSEKLFF. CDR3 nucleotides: TGTGCCTGGAGTCTCGCAAGGAGTGAAAAACTGTTTTTT.

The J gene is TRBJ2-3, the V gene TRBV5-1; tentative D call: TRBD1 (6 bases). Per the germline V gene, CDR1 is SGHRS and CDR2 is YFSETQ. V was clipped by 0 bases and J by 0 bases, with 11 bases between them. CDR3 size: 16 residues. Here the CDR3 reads CASSLARDTSTDTQYF. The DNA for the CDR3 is TGCGCCAGCAGCTTGGCCAGGGACACTAGCACAGATACGCAGTATTTT.

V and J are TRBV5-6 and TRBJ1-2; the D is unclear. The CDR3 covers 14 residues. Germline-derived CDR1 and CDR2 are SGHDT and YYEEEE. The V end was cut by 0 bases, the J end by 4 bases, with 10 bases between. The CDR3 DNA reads TGTGCCAGCAGCTTGGCGGGTTCTTCCTATGGCTACACCTTC. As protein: CASSLAGSSYGYTF.